What follows are 4 T cell receptor beta chains derived from one specimen sequenced in a study of blood T cell repertoires in COVID-19. Sequenced by immunoSEQ multiplex PCR; TCRdb stores in-frame clones only, minus some. The sample has around 120,000 clones, less than 80% seen once; the top ten hold around 2.5%. The sample taken for sequencing was peripheral blood. The receptors were sampled from a man aged 50 or older with acute or convalescent COVID-19.

The rearrangement links TRBV28 to TRBJ1-4; 9 nucleotides match TRBD1. The germline V gene has CDR1 MDHEN and CDR2 SYDVKM. The length of the CDR3 is 15 residues. The trim removed 4 bases at V and 6 bases at J, leaving 6 bases unmatched. CDR3 residues: CASSSTGGADEKLFF. The CDR3 coding sequence is TGTGCCAGCAGTTCAACAGGGGGCGCTGATGAAAAACTGTTTTTT.

This chain connects TRBV11-2 to TRBJ2-5; D possibly corresponds to TRBD2 (5 bases). The length of the CDR3 is 14 residues. Germline V CDR1 and CDR2: SGHAT, FQNNGV. V lost 0 bases and J 3 bases, leaving 8 bases between the germline ends. CDR3 DNA: TGTGCCAGCAGCTTAGAACCGGGGAAAGAGACCCAGTACTTC. This codes for CASSLEPGKETQYF.

CDR3 DNA sequence: TGTGCCAGCAGCGGGGGGACAGGGATCTTCGGAGGCTACACCTTC. It yields the protein CASSGGTGIFGGYTF. The V and J genes are TRBV9 and TRBJ1-2; 9 positions match TRBD1. The V segment lost 3 bases and the J segment 8 bases; nucleotides outside the gene matches: 11. The germline gives CDR1 SGDLS, CDR2 YYNGEE. The CDR3 is made up of 15 amino acids.

This chain links TRBV25-1 with TRBJ1-1; tentative D call: TRBD1 (5 bases). Germline V gene data show CDR1 as MGHDK and CDR2 as SYGVNS. The CDR3 runs 14 residues. V shed 10 bases and J shed 1 base, with 16 bases lying between them. The CDR3: CATVLSGRNTEAFF. The CDR3 DNA sequence: TGTGCCACCGTACTTTCAGGGCGGAACACTGAAGCTTTCTTT.